This is a list of T cell receptor beta chains from one sample in a study of blood T cell repertoires in COVID-19. Using immunoSEQ multiplex PCR, the repertoire was profiled, and TCRdb retains in-frame clones only, with some absent. The table has more than 200,000 clones, about 85% seen once. Specimen: peripheral blood. Source of these receptors: a man aged 35 to 55 with acute or convalescent COVID-19. CDR3s include the opening cysteine and the closing phenylalanine or tryptophan. Each record gives: D gene, V gene, J gene, clone size, CDR3 DNA, CDR3 protein. D genes are given only for firm matches. Size tells how often a clone was seen (once, few, many) or the class of an expanded clone, and some rows leave it out.

TRBD2	TRBV3-1/TRBV3-2	TRBJ2-1	-	TGTGCCAGCAGCCAAGGGGGACTAGCGGGAGGTAATGAGCAGTTCTTC	CASSQGGLAGGNEQFF
-	TRBV4-1	TRBJ1-1	-	TGCGCCAGCAGCCAGCACACGAACACTGAAGCTTTCTTT	CASSQHTNTEAFF
TRBD2	TRBV5-6	TRBJ2-7	once	TGTGCCAGCAGCCAATGGGCTAGCGGGACGAGCTCCTACGAGCAGTACTTC	CASSQWASGTSSYEQYF
-	TRBV24-1	TRBJ1-1	-	TGTGCCACCCGGGGGTGGGACACTGAAGCTTTCTTT	CATRGWDTEAFF
-	TRBV7-9	TRBJ1-5	-	TGTGCCAGCAGCCAAGGAGGCTTTAGCAATCAGCCCCAGCATTTT	CASSQGGFSNQPQHF
-	TRBV11-2	TRBJ1-5	-	TGTGCCAGCAGCTTATCAGGTCAGCCCCAGCATTTT	CASSLSGQPQHF
-	TRBV21-1	TRBJ1-5	-	TGTGCCAGCAGCAAAGTGGGCGTCGCGAAGGCTAATCAGCCCCAGCATTTT	CASSKVGVAKANQPQHF
-	TRBV6-5	TRBJ2-7	-	TGTGCCAGCAGTCCGCCCGGCAGGGTGGCCTACGAGCAGTACTTC	CASSPPGRVAYEQYF
TRBD2	TRBV10-3	TRBJ2-2	-	TGTGCCATCAGTGGCACGGGACTAGCGGGACTGACCACCGGGGAGCTGTTTTTT	CAISGTGLAGLTTGELFF
-	TRBV28	TRBJ2-7	-	TGTGCCAGCAGTTCCGCCAGCTACGAGCAGTACTTC	CASSSASYEQYF
-	TRBV19	TRBJ2-7	-	TGTGCCAGTAGTATCGAAGACAGGATCCGCGAGCAGTACTTC	CASSIEDRIREQYF
TRBD1	TRBV7-9	TRBJ1-2	-	TGTGCCAGCAGCCCCGGGACAGGGAACGGCTACACCTTC	CASSPGTGNGYTF
TRBD1	TRBV6-5	TRBJ2-7	-	TGTGCCAGCAGTTACGGTAGGCAGGGGGCGAGGGAGCAGTACTTC	CASSYGRQGAREQYF
TRBD2	TRBV9	TRBJ2-1	-	TGTGCCAGCAGTCCCGGGACTAGACCCAATGAGCAGTTCTTC	CASSPGTRPNEQFF
TRBD2	TRBV3-1/TRBV3-2	TRBJ2-5	-	TGTGCCAGCAGCCAATCTGGACTAGCGGGGGGGCCTAGCTCCGAGACCCAGTACTTC	CASSQSGLAGGPSSETQYF
-	TRBV2	TRBJ2-7	-	TGTGCCAGCAGTGTCCTATACGAGCAGTACTTC	CASSVLYEQYF
TRBD1	TRBV19	TRBJ2-3	few	TGTGCCAGTAGGGACAGGGGGGCCTCAGATACGCAGTATTTT	CASRDRGASDTQYF
-	TRBV6-5	TRBJ1-6	-	TGTGCCAGCAGTTCCACCGTTCAGACACCCCTCCACTTT	CASSSTVQTPLHF
TRBD1	TRBV7-8	TRBJ1-4	-	TGTGCCAGCAGCTTCCCTAACAGGGGGCTAGGAAAAGGTCGGACTGAAAAACTGTTTTTT	CASSFPNRGLGKGRTEKLFF
-	TRBV27	TRBJ2-1	-	TGTGCCAGTGCGGGGTTGGGGTACAATGAGCAGTTCTTC	CASAGLGYNEQFF
TRBD2	TRBV6-5	TRBJ2-2	-	TGTGCCAGCAGCCTAGCGGGGGGGCCCGGGGAGCTGTTTTTT	CASSLAGGPGELFF
TRBD1	TRBV19	TRBJ1-6	-	TGTGCCAGTAGGGCTGGACAGGGCTCCTATAATTCACCCCTCCACTTT	CASRAGQGSYNSPLHF
TRBD2	TRBV10-2	TRBJ2-3	many	TGCGCCAGCCTTCTAGCGGGGGCAGATACGCAGTATTTT	CASLLAGADTQYF
TRBD2	TRBV6-5	TRBJ2-7	-	TGTGCCAGCAGCTCTGGCACTAGCGGGATCTACGAGCAGTACTTC	CASSSGTSGIYEQYF
TRBD1	TRBV5-8	TRBJ1-6	-	TGTGCCAGCAGCTACCCGACAGGGAGCTCCTATAATTCACCCCTCCACTTT	CASSYPTGSSYNSPLHF
-	TRBV5-5	TRBJ1-5	-	TGTGCCAGCAGCTTGGGGCAGGGTGTTGGAAAAAAGAATCAGCCCCAGCATTTT	CASSLGQGVGKKNQPQHF
-	TRBV19	TRBJ2-3	-	TGTGCCAGTACAAGCACAGATACGCAGTATTTT	CASTSTDTQYF
-	TRBV5-6	TRBJ2-2	once	TGTGCCAGCAGCTTGACCCCAAGCGGGTCGGGCACCGGGGAGCTGTTTTTT	CASSLTPSGSGTGELFF
-	TRBV28	TRBJ1-2	-	TGTGCCAGCAGCACAGGGAGCTCCAAGGGCTACACCTTC	CASSTGSSKGYTF
-	TRBV5-4	TRBJ1-3	-	TGTGCCAGCAGCTTGGGTTCGGGAAGTGGAAACACCATATATTTT	CASSLGSGSGNTIYF
-	TRBV28	TRBJ1-2	-	TGTGCCAGCAGTTCTCGGGGTGGCTACACCTTC	CASSSRGGYTF
TRBD2	TRBV2	TRBJ2-7	-	TGTGCCAGCGGGGGGAGGGTTGAACAGTACTTC	CASGGRVEQYF
TRBD2	TRBV7-6	TRBJ2-1	-	TGTGCCAGCACCAACGAACCTAGCGGGGCCTACAATGAGCAGTTCTTC	CASTNEPSGAYNEQFF
TRBD2	TRBV28	TRBJ2-7	once	TGTGCCAGCAGTCCGAGCGGGAGGTACTCCTACGAGCAGTACTTC	CASSPSGRYSYEQYF
-	TRBV5-6	TRBJ2-7	-	TGTGCCAGCAGCTTGGTCAACGAGCAGTACTTC	CASSLVNEQYF
TRBD2	TRBV28	TRBJ2-5	once	TGTGCCAGCAGTTTCAACCCCGGGACTATGCAAGAGACCCAGTACTTC	CASSFNPGTMQETQYF
-	TRBV15	TRBJ2-7	-	TGTGCCACCAGCAGACCTGAGGAGCTCTCCTACGAGCAGTACTTC	CATSRPEELSYEQYF
-	TRBV27	TRBJ1-5	-	TGTGCCAGCAGTCCCATCGCGGGGGGGCTGAATCAGCCCCAGCATTTT	CASSPIAGGLNQPQHF
TRBD2	TRBV13	TRBJ2-3	-	TGTGCCAGCAGCCTACGCGAGGGACTAGCGGGAGGAACAGATACGCAGTATTTT	CASSLREGLAGGTDTQYF
-	TRBV2	TRBJ2-6	-	TGTGCCAGCAGGGGGACTTACTCTGGGGCCAACGTCCTGACTTTC	CASRGTYSGANVLTF